This TCR beta chain was recovered during a study of T cells after somatic rescue of genetic block (dated by TCRdb to the early 2020s). Background for the entire study: The study assessed how robust, over the long term, a T-cell system was when the system had developed through somatic rescue of a genetic block in T-cell development.

The germline V gene encodes CDR1 SGHVS and CDR2 FNYEAQ. The CDR3 is 11 residues long, ends included. This clone appeared a single time. The clone's antigen remains unknown. Given the absence of the conserved phenylalanine or tryptophan at the CDR3 end, a read error is likely. The DNA is omitted, as the CDR3 cannot be located on it reliably, and the CDR3 follows TCRdb's listing. Libraries came from the immunoSEQ multiplex PCR assay. Imported from immuneACCESS, the table was reduced by TCRdb to in-frame sequences with V and J called. These copies leave out some clones; in studies compared against another copy, an unresolved V gene accounts for under half, and the cause of the remainder is not known. The sample table holds approximately 100,000 clones, of which approximately 90% were seen once. Clones ranked in the top ten supply roughly 1.7% of the sample.

The sample was peripheral blood mononuclear cells (PBMCs). The clonotype originates from a woman in her late teens or twenties. The V and J genes are TRBV7-6 and TRBJ1-5; the table gives TRBD1 as D, unverified against the DNA. The CDR3 protein is CAGSFGTGARV.